This TCR beta chain came from a study of T cells in Graves' hyperthyroidism and ophthalmopathy. General study points: Expanded thyroid clonotypes (above 0.001) were mostly also found in blood.

In patients aged 18 to 65, hyperthyroidism was newly diagnosed, with duration under 2 months. Exclusion criteria comprised uncontrolled infection, other autoimmune disease, pregnancy or lactation. Thyroid ultrasound, orbital computed tomography, clinical symptoms, and serum thyroxine and TRAb underpinned diagnoses. The CDR3 loop spans 16 amino acids. The V gene's germline CDR1 is MNHEY and CDR2 SVGEGT. The V segment lost 0 bases and the J segment 3 bases; nucleotides outside the gene matches: 3. TCR beta CDR3 region amplification was performed from RNA transcripts. The study used the HTBI primer set for a first-round RT-PCR of the TCR CDR3. In TCRdb, the multiplex PCR reads were re-called with MiXCR into one record per CDR3 protein. This table has about 210,000 distinct CDR3 sequences, roughly 15% appearing once. To note about this clonotype: Its antigen remains unidentified.

Material: blood. The origin of this receptor is a man aged 50-59 years with Graves' hyperthyroidism. J is TRBJ2-3 and V is TRBV6-2 or TRBV6-3, with 10 bases matching TRBD2. DNA for the CDR3: TGTGCCAGCAGTTACTCGCTAGCGGGAGTTACAGATACGCAGTATTTT. It specifies CASSYSLAGVTDTQYF.